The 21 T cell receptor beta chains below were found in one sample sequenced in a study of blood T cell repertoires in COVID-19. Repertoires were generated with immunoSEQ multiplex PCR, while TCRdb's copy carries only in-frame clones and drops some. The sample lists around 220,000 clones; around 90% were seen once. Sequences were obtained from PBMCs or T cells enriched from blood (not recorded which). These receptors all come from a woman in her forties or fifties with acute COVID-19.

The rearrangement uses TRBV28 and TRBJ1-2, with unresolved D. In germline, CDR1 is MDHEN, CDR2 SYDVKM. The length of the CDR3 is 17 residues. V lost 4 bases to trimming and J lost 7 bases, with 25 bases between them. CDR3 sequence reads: CASSSAAVTTRSGGYTF. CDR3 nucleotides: TGTGCCAGCAGTTCGGCCGCCGTGACAACGAGAAGTGGTGGCTACACCTTC.

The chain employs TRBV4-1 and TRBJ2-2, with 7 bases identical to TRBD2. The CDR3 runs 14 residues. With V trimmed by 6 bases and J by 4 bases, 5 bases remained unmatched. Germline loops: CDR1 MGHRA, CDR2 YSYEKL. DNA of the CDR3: TGCGCCAGCAGGCGGGAGATTATCACCGGGGAGCTGTTTTTT. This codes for CASRREIITGELFF.

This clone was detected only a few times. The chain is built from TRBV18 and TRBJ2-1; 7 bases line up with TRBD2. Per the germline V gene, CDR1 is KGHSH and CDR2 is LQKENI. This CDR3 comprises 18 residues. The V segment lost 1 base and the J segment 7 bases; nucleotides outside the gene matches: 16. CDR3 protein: CASSPHPPGAGVSNEQFF. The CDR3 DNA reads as TGTGCCAGCTCACCACACCCCCCCGGGGCGGGAGTGTCGAATGAGCAGTTCTTC.

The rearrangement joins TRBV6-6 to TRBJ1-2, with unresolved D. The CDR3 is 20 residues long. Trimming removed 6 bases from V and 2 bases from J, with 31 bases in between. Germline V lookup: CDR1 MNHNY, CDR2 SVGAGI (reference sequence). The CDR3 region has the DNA TGTGCCAGCAGCGCCACAGCTCTCTCTTCGCCGCCCACGGGGAACTATGGCTACACCTTC. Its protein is CASSATALSSPPTGNYGYTF.

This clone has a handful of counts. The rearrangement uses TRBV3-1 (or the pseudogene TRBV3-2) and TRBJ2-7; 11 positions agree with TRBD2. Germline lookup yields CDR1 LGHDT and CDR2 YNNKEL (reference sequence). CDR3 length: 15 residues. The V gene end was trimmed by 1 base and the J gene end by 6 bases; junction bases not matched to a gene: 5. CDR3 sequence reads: CASSQVAGGPAEQYF. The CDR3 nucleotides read TGTGCCAGCAGCCAAGTAGCGGGAGGGCCTGCCGAGCAGTACTTC.

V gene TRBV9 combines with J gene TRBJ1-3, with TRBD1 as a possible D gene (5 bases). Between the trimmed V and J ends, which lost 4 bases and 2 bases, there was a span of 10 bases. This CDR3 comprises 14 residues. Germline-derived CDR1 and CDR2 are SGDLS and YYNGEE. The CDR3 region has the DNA TGTGCCAGCAGCCCCACAGGTACTGGAAACACCATATATTTT. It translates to CASSPTGTGNTIYF.

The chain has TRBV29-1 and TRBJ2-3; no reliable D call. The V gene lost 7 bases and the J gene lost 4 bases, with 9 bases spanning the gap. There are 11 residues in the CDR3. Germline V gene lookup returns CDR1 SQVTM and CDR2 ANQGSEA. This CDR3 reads CSGNRADTQYF. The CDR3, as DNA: TGCAGCGGTAACAGAGCAGATACGCAGTATTTT.

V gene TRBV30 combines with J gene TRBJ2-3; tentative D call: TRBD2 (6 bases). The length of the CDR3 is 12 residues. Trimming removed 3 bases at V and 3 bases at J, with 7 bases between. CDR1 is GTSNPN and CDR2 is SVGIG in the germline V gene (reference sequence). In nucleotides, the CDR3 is TGTGCCTGGAGGGGACTTACAGATACGCAGTATTTT. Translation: CAWRGLTDTQYF. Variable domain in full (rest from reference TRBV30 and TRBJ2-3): SQTIHQWPATLVQPVGSPLSLECTVEGTSNPNLYWYRQAAGRGLQLLFYSVGIGQISSEVPQNLSASRPQDRQFILSSKKLLLSDSGFYLCAWRGLTDTQYFGPGTRLTVL.

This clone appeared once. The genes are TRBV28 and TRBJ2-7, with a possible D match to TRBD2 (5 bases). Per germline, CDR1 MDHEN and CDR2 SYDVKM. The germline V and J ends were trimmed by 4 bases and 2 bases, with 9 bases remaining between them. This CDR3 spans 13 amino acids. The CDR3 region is CASSYGITYEQYF. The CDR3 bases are TGTGCCAGCAGTTACGGGATCACCTACGAGCAGTACTTC.

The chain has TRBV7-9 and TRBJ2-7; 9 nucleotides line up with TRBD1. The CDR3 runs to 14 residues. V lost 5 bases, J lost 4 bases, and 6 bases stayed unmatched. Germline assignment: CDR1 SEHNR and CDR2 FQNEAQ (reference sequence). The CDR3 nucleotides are TGTGCCAGCAGCCCGGGACAGGGTGGTTACGAGCAGTACTTC. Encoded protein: CASSPGQGGYEQYF.

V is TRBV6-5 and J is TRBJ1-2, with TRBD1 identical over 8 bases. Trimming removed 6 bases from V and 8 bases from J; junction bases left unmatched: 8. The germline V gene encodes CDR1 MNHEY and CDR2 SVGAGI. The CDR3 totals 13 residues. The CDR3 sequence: CASRETGAWGYTF. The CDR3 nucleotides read TGTGCCAGCAGAGAGACAGGGGCTTGGGGCTACACCTTC.

The chain's CDR3 is CASIPASGMSYNEQFF. In DNA, the CDR3 is TGTGCCAGTATCCCGGCCAGCGGGATGTCCTACAATGAGCAGTTCTTC. The chain employs TRBV19 and TRBJ2-1; TRBD2 aligns across 7 bases. The V and J ends lost 7 bases and 1 base, in that order; junction bases with no gene match: 10. The CDR3 covers 16 residues. Germline-derived CDR1 and CDR2 are LNHDA and SQIVND (reference sequence). Full variable domain (rest looked up from reference TRBV19 and TRBJ2-1): DGGITQSPKYLFRKEGQNVTLSCEQNLNHDAMYWYRQDPGQGLRLIYYSQIVNDFQKGDIAEGYSVSREKKESFPLTVTSAQKNPTAFYLCASIPASGMSYNEQFFGPGTRLTVL.

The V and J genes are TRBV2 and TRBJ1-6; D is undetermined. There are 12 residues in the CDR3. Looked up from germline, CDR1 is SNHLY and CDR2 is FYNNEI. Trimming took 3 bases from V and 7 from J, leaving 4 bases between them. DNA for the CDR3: TGTGCCAGCAGTGACTCGAATTCACCCCTCCACTTT. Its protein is CASSDSNSPLHF.

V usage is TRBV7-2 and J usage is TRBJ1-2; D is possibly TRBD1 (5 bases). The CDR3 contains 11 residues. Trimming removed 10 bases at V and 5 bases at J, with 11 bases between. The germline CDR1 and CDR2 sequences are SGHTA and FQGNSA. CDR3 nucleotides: TGTGCCAAAGGAGGGGTTTATGGCTACACCTTC. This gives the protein CAKGGVYGYTF.

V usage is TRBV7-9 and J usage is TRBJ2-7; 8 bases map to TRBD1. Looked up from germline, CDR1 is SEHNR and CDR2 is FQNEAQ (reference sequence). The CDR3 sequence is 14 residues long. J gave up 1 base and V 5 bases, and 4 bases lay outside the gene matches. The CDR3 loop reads CASSAGQASYEQYF. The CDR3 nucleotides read TGTGCCAGCAGCGCGGGACAGGCTTCCTACGAGCAGTACTTC. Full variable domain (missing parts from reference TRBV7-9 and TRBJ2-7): DTGVSQNPRHKITKRGQNVTFRCDPISEHNRLYWYRQTLGQGPEFLTYFQNEAQLEKSRLLSDRFSAERPKGSFSTLEIQRTEQGDSAMYLCASSAGQASYEQYFGPGTRLTVT.

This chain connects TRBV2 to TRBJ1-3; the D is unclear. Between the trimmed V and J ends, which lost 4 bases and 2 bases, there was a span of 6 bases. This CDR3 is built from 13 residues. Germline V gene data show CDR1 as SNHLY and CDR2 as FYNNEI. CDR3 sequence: CASSVGAGNTIYF. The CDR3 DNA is TGTGCCAGCAGTGTCGGGGCTGGAAACACCATATATTTT.

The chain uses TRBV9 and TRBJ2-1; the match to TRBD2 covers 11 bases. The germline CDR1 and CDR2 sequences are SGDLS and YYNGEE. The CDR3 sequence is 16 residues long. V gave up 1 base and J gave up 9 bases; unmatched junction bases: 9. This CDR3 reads CASSVSLAGDQGEQFF. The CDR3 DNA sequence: TGTGCCAGCAGCGTATCACTAGCGGGAGATCAAGGTGAGCAGTTCTTC.

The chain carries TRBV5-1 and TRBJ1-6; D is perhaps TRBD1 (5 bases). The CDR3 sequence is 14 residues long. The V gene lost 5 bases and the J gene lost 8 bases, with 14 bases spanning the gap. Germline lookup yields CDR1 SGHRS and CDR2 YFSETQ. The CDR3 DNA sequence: TGCGCCAGCAGTATGGGGGGAACCGATTCACCCCTCCACTTT. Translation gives CASSMGGTDSPLHF.

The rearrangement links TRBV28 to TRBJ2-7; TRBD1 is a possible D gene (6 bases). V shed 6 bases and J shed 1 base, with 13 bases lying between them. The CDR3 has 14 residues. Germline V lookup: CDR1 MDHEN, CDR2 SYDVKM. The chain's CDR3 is CASSSRDISYEQYF. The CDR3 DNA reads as TGTGCCAGCAGCTCCAGGGACATTTCCTACGAGCAGTACTTC. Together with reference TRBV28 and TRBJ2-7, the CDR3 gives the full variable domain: DVKVTQSSRYLVKRTGEKVFLECVQDMDHENMFWYRQDPGLGLRLIYFSYDVKMKEKGDIPEGYSVSREKKERFSLILESASTNQTSMYLCASSSRDISYEQYFGPGTRLTVT.

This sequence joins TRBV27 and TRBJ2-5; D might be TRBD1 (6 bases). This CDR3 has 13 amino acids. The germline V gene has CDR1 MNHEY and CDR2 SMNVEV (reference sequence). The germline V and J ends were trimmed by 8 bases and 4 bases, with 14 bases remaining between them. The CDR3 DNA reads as TGTGCCAGCTCACAGGGTATACCAGAGACCCAGTACTTC. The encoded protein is CASSQGIPETQYF.

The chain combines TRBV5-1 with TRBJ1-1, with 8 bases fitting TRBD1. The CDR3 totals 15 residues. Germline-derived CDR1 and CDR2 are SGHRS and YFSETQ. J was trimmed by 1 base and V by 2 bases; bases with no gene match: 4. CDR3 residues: CASSFGQGGNTEAFF. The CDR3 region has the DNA TGCGCCAGCAGCTTCGGACAGGGTGGGAACACTGAAGCTTTCTTT.